Given below is one TCR beta chain in context. With a much larger clone just one base away, this may be a read error. The germline CDR1 and CDR2 sequences are LGHDT and YNNKEL (reference sequence). This CDR3 is 13 amino acids long. These data come from a study of T-cell reconstitution after alpha-beta-depleted transplantation in children. A library of TCRbeta sequences, prepared with unique molecular identifiers, was generated. Each CDR3 protein gets one entry after TCRdb re-called the PCR reads with MiXCR. The data contain approximately 240,000 distinct CDR3 sequences, roughly 10% of them singletons. Sequenced material: PBMCs from the stem cell graft donor, taken from the stem cell graft. This chain connects TRBV3-1 to TRBJ2-5, with a tentative D call TRBD2 (6 bases). This receptor was obtained from a human donor who donated a stem cell graft to a child with acute lymphoblastic leukemia. The DNA for the CDR3 is TGTGCCAGCAGCCAAAGGAGGGAAGAGACCGAGTACTTC. Residues: CASSQRREETEYF.